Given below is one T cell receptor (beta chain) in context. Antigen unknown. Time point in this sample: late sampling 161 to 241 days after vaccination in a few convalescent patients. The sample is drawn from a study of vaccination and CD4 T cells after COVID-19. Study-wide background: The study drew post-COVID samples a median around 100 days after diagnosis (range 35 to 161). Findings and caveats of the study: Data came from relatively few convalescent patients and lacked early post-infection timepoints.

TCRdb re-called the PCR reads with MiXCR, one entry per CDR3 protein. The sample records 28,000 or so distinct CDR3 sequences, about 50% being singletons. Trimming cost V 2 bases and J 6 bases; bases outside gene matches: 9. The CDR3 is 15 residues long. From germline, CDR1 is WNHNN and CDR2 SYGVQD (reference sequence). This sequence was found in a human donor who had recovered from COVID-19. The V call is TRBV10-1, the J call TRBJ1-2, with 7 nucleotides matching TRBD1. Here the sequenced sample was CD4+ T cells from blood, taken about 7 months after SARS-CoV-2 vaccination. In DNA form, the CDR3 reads TGCGCCAGCAGTGAGAGAAACGACAGGGTGGATGGCTACACCTTC. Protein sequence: CASSERNDRVDGYTF.